Listed below are T cell receptor beta chains from one sample, sequenced in a study of STAT5B mutations in CD4+ large granular lymphocyte leukemia. Clones were sequenced by immunoSEQ multiplex PCR, and TCRdb holds only the in-frame ones, with some missing. The data hold roughly 40,000 clones, with roughly 79% observed a single time. Material: CD4+ T cells from blood buffy coats. The source is a human donor in good health. Each CDR3 is given with its conserved first and last residue. The D gene is left open where the match is weak. Clone size appears in some rows only: once, few, many, or a class for an expanded clone.

d_call j_call cdr3_length v_call clone_size cdr3_nt cdr3_aa
TRBD1 TRBJ1-5 14 TRBV7-2 - TGTGCCAGCAGCCAAGGACAGGACAATCAGCCCCAGCATTTT CASSQGQDNQPQHF
- TRBJ1-6 15 TRBV9 few TGTGCCAGCAGCTCAGGGGACTCCTATAATTCACCCCTCCACTTT CASSSGDSYNSPLHF
- TRBJ2-3 15 TRBV5-1 once TGCGCCAGCAGCCCGCAGGGGAGCCGCACAGATACGCAGTATTTT CASSPQGSRTDTQYF
TRBD1 TRBJ1-2 16 TRBV28 - TGTGCCAGCAGCCCTGAAACTGGAGACAGGGGCTATGGCTACACCTTC CASSPETGDRGYGYTF
- TRBJ2-4 12 TRBV5-6 - TGTGCCAGCAGCCTTTCCAAAAACATTCAGTACTTC CASSLSKNIQYF
- TRBJ2-2 16 TRBV10-3 - TGTGCCATCAGTGAGGGTACTAGGCGTAACACCGGGGAGCTGTTTTTT CAISEGTRRNTGELFF
- TRBJ1-2 16 TRBV19 - TGTGCCAGTAGTACGCCCCGGGCAGGGATAAAGGATGGCTACACCTTC CASSTPRAGIKDGYTF
- TRBJ2-2 13 TRBV5-4 - TGTGCCAGCAGCTTTGGGGAGGCTGGGGAGCTGTTTTTT CASSFGEAGELFF
TRBD1 TRBJ2-1 13 TRBV10-3 once TGTGCCAACCGTCCAGGGGGCGGGAATGAGCAGTTCTTC CANRPGGGNEQFF
- TRBJ1-1 14 TRBV19 - TGTGCCAGTAGGGGTTTGAGTGGGGAAACTGAAGCTTTCTTT CASRGLSGETEAFF
- TRBJ1-1 13 TRBV27 few TGTGCCAGCAGTTTTAGGGAGAACACTGAAGCTTTCTTT CASSFRENTEAFF
- TRBJ2-3 15 TRBV10-1 - TGCGCCAGCAGTGAAAGGTGGAGTCACACAGATACGCAGTATTTT CASSERWSHTDTQYF
- TRBJ2-1 15 TRBV6-6 - TGTGCCAGCAGGGATTCAGGAAAGGAGGCAGAGGAGCAGTTCTTC CASRDSGKEAEEQFF
TRBD1 TRBJ1-1 16 TRBV18 - TGTGCCAGCTCACCCGCAAGACAGGGAATGAACACTGAAGCTTTCTTT CASSPARQGMNTEAFF
- TRBJ2-2 14 TRBV5-4 - TGTGCCAGCAGCTTGGGACGGGAGACCGGGGAGCTGTTTTTT CASSLGRETGELFF
- TRBJ1-1 13 TRBV2 - TGTGCCAGCATTGAGCGGGAGAACACTGAAGCTTTCTTT CASIERENTEAFF
TRBD2 TRBJ2-7 15 TRBV2 - TGTGCCAGCAGTGGCGGGGGTGGCAGGAGCTACGAGCAGTACTTC CASSGGGGRSYEQYF
- TRBJ1-3 17 TRBV18 - TGTGCCAGCTCACAACGGGAAGGACCAACTACTGGAAACACCATATATTTT CASSQREGPTTGNTIYF
- TRBJ1-2 13 TRBV11-2 - TGTGCCAGCAGCTTAGCTTCCGAATATGGCTACACCTTC CASSLASEYGYTF
- TRBJ1-1 14 TRBV5-1 - TGCGCCAGCAGCGTTGAGACGGGGGGTACTGAAGCTTTCTTT CASSVETGGTEAFF
- TRBJ2-2 14 TRBV7-9 - TGTGCCAGCAGCTTAGACGCCCTCACCGGGGAGCTGTTTTTT CASSLDALTGELFF
TRBD2 TRBJ2-1 15 TRBV11-3 - TGTGCCAGCAGCTCCCAAGCGGGAGGCCACAATGAGCAGTTCTTC CASSSQAGGHNEQFF
- TRBJ1-2 13 TRBV12-5 - TGTGCTAGTGGTTTGCCCCCGGGGAATGGCTACACCTTC CASGLPPGNGYTF
- TRBJ2-5 13 TRBV13 - TGTGCCAGCAGCTGGCGGGGTGGGGAGACCCAGTACTTC CASSWRGGETQYF
TRBD1 TRBJ1-2 15 TRBV4-2 once TGTGCCAGCAGCCAAGAGGTACAGGGGGCGGATGGCTACACCTTC CASSQEVQGADGYTF
- TRBJ2-5 14 TRBV28 - TGTGCCAGCAGTTTGCCCGGGGGCCCGGAGACCCAGTACTTC CASSLPGGPETQYF
TRBD1 TRBJ2-7 14 TRBV28 - TGTGCCAGCAAACGGGGGACAGGGGATTACGAGCAGTACTTC CASKRGTGDYEQYF
- TRBJ2-7 14 TRBV29-1 - TGCAGCGTGGCATCCGGGACCAAAGCCTACGAGCAGTACTTC CSVASGTKAYEQYF
- TRBJ1-5 18 TRBV6-1 - TGTGCCAGCAGTGAAGCGGGTGGGACCGTCGGTAGCAATCAGCCCCAGCATTTT CASSEAGGTVGSNQPQHF
- TRBJ2-3 16 TRBV5-1 - TGCGCCAGCAGCCCTCAGGGGGGAATTAGCACAGATACGCAGTATTTT CASSPQGGISTDTQYF
TRBD1 TRBJ2-3 16 TRBV4-1 - TGCGCCAGCAGCCTGTCGGGACAGGGCCGCACAGATACGCAGTATTTT CASSLSGQGRTDTQYF
- TRBJ1-1 14 TRBV6-1 - TGTGCCAGCAGTAAACGCACACTGAACACTGAAGCTTTCTTT CASSKRTLNTEAFF
- TRBJ1-1 14 TRBV11-3 - TGTGCCAGCAGCTTCGGGGGAAGTTACACTGAAGCTTTCTTT CASSFGGSYTEAFF
- TRBJ1-6 14 TRBV19 - TGTGCCAGTTCGGCAGGGGTTGATAATTCACCCCTCCACTTT CASSAGVDNSPLHF
TRBD1 TRBJ2-6 17 TRBV5-6 - TGTGCCAGCAGCTTAGGGGGCCCATTCTCTGGGGCCAACGTCCTGACTTTC CASSLGGPFSGANVLTF
- TRBJ2-7 13 TRBV27 - TGTGCCAGCAGTTTAGGAGTCCCCTACGAGCAGTACTTC CASSLGVPYEQYF
- TRBJ2-7 12 TRBV10-3 - TGTGCCATCAGTGAGTCTGGGTACGAGCAGTACTTC CAISESGYEQYF
TRBD1 TRBJ2-6 16 TRBV19 - TGTGCCACCCTGTCTGGGACAGGGGACGGGGCCAACGTCCTGACTTTC CATLSGTGDGANVLTF
- TRBJ1-1 14 TRBV10-3 few TGTGCCATCACGGCGGGGGGCTCGAACACTGAAGCTTTCTTT CAITAGGSNTEAFF
- TRBJ2-1 13 TRBV7-2 - TGTGCCAGCAGCCGGGCCAATTTAAATGAGCAGTTCTTC CASSRANLNEQFF
TRBD1 TRBJ2-7 16 TRBV27 - TGTGCCAGCAGTTACGGGGGACAGGGGGCGAGGGACGAGCAGTACTTC CASSYGGQGARDEQYF